Below, 6 T cell receptor beta chains from the same sample are listed, as sequenced in a study of molecular identifiers for immune sequencing clone quantification. MiXCR, applied by TCRdb to the PCR reads, yields one record per CDR3 protein. The sample includes approximately 590,000 distinct CDR3 sequences, approximately 24% of them seen just once. The sample was naive CD8+ T cells from blood, with Jurkat cell RNA spiked in. Subset in this sample: FACS-sorted CD8+CD4-CCR7+CD45RA+ naive T cells. These receptors were obtained from a human donor in good health. Some libraries in this study had Jurkat cell RNA spiked in.

This clonotype came up many times. The chain has TRBV12-3 or TRBV12-4 and TRBJ2-5, with TRBD2 identical over 7 bases. With V trimmed by 4 bases and J by 3 bases, 2 bases remained unmatched. The CDR3 extends over 13 amino acids. The CDR3 DNA sequence: TGTGCCAGCAGTTCCGCGGGGGAAGAGACCCAGTACTTC. Translation: CASSSAGEETQYF.

This clonotype occurred a few times. The chain combines TRBV2 with TRBJ2-2; D not certain. The CDR3 has 15 amino acids. Trimming removed 3 bases at V and 1 base at J, with 9 bases between. From germline, CDR1 is SNHLY and CDR2 FYNNEI. This CDR3 is CASSDNILNTGELFF. In DNA form, the CDR3 reads TGTGCCAGCAGTGACAACATATTGAACACCGGGGAGCTGTTTTTT.

The genes are TRBV5-4 and TRBJ2-1; D uncertain. Trimming left V 4 bases short and J 9 bases short, with 20 bases between. Germline CDR1 is SGHNT and CDR2 is YYREEE (reference sequence). This CDR3 region has 15 residues. CDR3 DNA sequence: TGTGCCAGCAGCACTCGGACGGACCCTATCTTTGAGCAGTTCTTC. It specifies CASSTRTDPIFEQFF.

The chain uses TRBV12-3 or TRBV12-4 and TRBJ2-3; 12 bases line up with TRBD2. This CDR3 is built from 16 residues. Germline trimming cut 1 base from V and 10 bases from J; bases unmatched to any gene: 9. CDR3 region: CASSLVSSGGARSQYF. CDR3 sequence (DNA): TGTGCCAGCAGTTTAGTGTCTAGCGGGGGGGCCCGGTCGCAGTATTTT.

Points on this clonotype: Here the CDR3 omits its conserved ending phenylalanine or tryptophan, so a read error is the likely source. The rearrangement uses TRBV5-3 and TRBJ2-7, with 7 bases lining up with TRBD1. TRBV5-3 is treated as an ORF (open reading frame) with a function not yet certain. CDR3 length: 15 residues. The CDR3 reads CASSLEFRGTYEQYL. DNA for the CDR3: TGTGCCAGCAGCTTGGAGTTCAGGGGGACCTACGAGCAGTACCTC.

CDR3 sequence reads: CASGLNTGELFF. CDR3 in DNA: TGTGCCAGCGGCCTAAACACCGGGGAGCTGTTTTTT. The chain carries TRBV6-2 or TRBV6-3 and TRBJ2-2; unclear D gene. CDR1 MNHEY and CDR2 SVGEGT come from the germline V gene. The CDR3 contains 12 residues. V lost 8 bases and J lost 2, with 6 bases in between.